This T cell receptor beta chain was sequenced for a study of T-cell reconstitution after alpha-beta-depleted transplantation in children. Points from the study as a whole: From surviving recipient T cells and thymic progenitors came the high day-60 TCRbeta diversity observed in some patients.

The library targeted TCRbeta and was prepared with unique molecular identifiers. From the PCR reads, TCRdb called clonotypes with MiXCR, one entry per CDR3 protein. The sample has 500,000 to 750,000 distinct CDR3 sequences, under 15% seen once. In the case of this clonotype: Its antigen remains unidentified.

The CDR3 is 18 residues long. V lost 7 bases, J lost 1 base, and 10 bases stayed unmatched. Germline CDR1 reads LNHDA; CDR2 reads SQIVND (reference sequence). The rearrangement uses TRBV19 and TRBJ2-6, with 10 bases matching TRBD1. This material consisted of PBMCs, mostly from graft donor cells, taken 360 days after TCRalphabeta/CD19-depleted stem cell transplant. The clonotype was recovered from a male patient between 5 and 17 years old who had a stem cell transplant for acute myeloid leukemia, so the T cells may come from the graft donor. The CDR3 loop is CASIGTGALPSGANVLTF. For the CDR3, the DNA is TGTGCCAGTATTGGGACAGGGGCCCTACCTTCTGGGGCCAACGTCCTGACTTTC.